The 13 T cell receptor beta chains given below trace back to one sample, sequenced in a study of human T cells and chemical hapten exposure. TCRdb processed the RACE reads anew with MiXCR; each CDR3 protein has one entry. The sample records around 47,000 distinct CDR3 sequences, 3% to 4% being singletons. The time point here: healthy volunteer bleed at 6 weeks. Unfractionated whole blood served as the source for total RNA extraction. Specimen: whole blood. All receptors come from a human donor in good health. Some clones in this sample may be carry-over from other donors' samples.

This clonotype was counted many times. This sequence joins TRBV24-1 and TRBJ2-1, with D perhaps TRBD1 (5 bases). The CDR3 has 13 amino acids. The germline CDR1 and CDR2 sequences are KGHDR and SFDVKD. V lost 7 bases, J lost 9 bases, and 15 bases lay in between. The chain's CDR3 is CATRRRATGEQFF. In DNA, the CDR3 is TGTGCCACCAGGCGAAGGGCCACAGGTGAGCAGTTCTTC.

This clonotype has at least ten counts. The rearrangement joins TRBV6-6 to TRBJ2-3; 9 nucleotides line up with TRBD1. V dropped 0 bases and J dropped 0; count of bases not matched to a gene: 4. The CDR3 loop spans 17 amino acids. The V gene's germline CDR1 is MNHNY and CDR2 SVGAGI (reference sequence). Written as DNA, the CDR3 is TGTGCCAGCAGTTACTCGGGGACAGGGTTAAGCACAGATACGCAGTATTTT. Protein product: CASSYSGTGLSTDTQYF.

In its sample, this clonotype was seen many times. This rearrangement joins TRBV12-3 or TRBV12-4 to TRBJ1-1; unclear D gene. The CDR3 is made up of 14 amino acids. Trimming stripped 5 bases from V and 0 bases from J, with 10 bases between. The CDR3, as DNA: TGTGCCAGCAGTCCTCGGGGATTGAACACTGAAGCTTTCTTT. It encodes CASSPRGLNTEAFF.

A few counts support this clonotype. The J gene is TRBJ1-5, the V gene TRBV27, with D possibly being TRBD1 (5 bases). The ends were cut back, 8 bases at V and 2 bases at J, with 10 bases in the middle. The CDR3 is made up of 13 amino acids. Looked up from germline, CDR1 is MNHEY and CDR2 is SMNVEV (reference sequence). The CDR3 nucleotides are TGTGCCAGCGCGGACATTGGCAATCAGCCCCAGCATTTT. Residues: CASADIGNQPQHF.

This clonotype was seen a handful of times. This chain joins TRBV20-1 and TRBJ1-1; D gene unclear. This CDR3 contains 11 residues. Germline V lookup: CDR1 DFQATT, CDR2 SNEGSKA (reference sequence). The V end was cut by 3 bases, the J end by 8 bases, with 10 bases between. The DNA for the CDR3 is TGCAGTGCTAGTGCACGGTGGGAAGCTTTCTTT. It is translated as CSASARWEAFF.

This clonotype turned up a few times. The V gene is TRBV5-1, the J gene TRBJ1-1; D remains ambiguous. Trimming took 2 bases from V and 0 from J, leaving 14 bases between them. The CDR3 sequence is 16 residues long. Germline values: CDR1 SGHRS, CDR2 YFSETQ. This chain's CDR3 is CASSLRLDPLNTEAFF. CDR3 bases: TGCGCCAGCAGCTTAAGGTTAGATCCTTTGAACACTGAAGCTTTCTTT.

The CDR3 DNA is TGTGCCAGTTTCCAGCCCGCGGGCGGACAGGGGGTAATGGGCCACACCTTC. Translating it yields CASFQPAGGQGVMGHTF. The J gene is TRBJ1-2, the V gene TRBV2, with 10 bases matching TRBD1. This CDR3 has 17 amino acids. Per the germline V gene, CDR1 is SNHLY and CDR2 is FYNNEI. Trimming removed 9 bases from V and 12 bases from J; junction bases left unmatched: 25.

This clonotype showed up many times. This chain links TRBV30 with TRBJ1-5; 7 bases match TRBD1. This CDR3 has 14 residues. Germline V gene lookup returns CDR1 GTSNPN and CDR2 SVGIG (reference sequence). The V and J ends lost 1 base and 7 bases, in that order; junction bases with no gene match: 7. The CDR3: CAWSEGQDGQPQHF. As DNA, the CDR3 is TGTGCCTGGAGTGAAGGACAGGACGGGCAGCCCCAGCATTTT.

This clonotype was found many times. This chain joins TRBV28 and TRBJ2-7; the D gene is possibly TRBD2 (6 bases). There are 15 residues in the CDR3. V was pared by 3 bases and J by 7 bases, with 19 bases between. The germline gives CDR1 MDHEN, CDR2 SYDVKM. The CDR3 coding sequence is TGTGCCAGCAGTTTTTTAGGTGCGGAGGGCTGGGAGCAGTACTTC. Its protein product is CASSFLGAEGWEQYF.

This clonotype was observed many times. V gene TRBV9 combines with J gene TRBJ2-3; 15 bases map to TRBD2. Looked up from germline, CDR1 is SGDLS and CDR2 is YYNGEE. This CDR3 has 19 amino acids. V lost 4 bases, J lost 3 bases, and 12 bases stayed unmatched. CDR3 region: CASSRTKAGTSGRTDTQYF. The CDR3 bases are TGTGCCAGCAGCCGTACTAAGGCCGGGACTAGCGGGAGGACAGATACGCAGTATTTT. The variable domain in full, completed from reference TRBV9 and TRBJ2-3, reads DSGVTQTPKHLITATGQRVTLRCSPRSGDLSVYWYQQSLDQGLQFLIQYYNGEERAKGNILERFSAQQFPDLHSELNLSSLELGDSALYFCASSRTKAGTSGRTDTQYFGPGTRLTVL.

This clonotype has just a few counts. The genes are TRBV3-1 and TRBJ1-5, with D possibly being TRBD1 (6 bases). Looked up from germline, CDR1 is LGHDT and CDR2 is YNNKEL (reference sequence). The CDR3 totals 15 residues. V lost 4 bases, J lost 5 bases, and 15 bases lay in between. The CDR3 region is CASSRSGTIHQPQHF. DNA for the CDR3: TGTGCCAGCAGCCGCTCCGGGACAATCCATCAGCCCCAGCATTTT.

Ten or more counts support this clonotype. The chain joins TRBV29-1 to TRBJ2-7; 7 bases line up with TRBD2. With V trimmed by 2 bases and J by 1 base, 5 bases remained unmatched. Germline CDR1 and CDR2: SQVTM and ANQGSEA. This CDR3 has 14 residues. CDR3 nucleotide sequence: TGCAGCGTTGAACGTGGGGGGGGGTCCTACGAGCAGTACTTC. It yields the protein CSVERGGGSYEQYF.

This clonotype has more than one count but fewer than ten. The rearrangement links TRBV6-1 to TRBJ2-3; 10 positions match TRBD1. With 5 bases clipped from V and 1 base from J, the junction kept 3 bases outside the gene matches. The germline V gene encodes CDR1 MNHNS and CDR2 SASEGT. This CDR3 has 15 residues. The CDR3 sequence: CASSWGTGGTDTQYF. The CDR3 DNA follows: TGTGCCAGCAGTTGGGGGACAGGGGGCACAGATACGCAGTATTTT.